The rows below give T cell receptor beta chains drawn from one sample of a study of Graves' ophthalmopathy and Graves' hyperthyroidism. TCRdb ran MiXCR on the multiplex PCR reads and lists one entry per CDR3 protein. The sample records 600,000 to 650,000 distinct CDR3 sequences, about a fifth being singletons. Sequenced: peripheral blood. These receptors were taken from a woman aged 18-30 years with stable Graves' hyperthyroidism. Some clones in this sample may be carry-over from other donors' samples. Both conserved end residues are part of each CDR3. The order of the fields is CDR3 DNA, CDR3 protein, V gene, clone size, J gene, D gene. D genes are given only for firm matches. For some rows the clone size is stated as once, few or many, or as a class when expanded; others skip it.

TGTGCCAGCAGTCCCCCCGACCTTGGTGGCTACACCTTC CASSPPDLGGYTF TRBV12-3/TRBV12-4 many TRBJ1-2 NA
TGTGCCAGCAGCCAAGAGAGACAGCGTGACTACGAGCAGTACTTC CASSQERQRDYEQYF TRBV3-1 NA TRBJ2-7 NA
TGCGCCAGCAGCTTAGACCGACAGCACTCTGGAAACACCATATATTTT CASSLDRQHSGNTIYF TRBV5-1 NA TRBJ1-3 NA
TGCGCCAGCAGCCTGGGACAGGGGGCCGCTGAAGCTTTCTTT CASSLGQGAAEAFF TRBV5-1 many TRBJ1-1 TRBD1
TGTGCCAGCACCTCTACAGGGATCTTCACTGAAGCTTTCTTT CASTSTGIFTEAFF TRBV27 NA TRBJ1-1 NA
TGCGCCAGCAGCCAGGAACGACAGGGTTGGTCTGAAGCTTTCTTT CASSQERQGWSEAFF TRBV4-1 NA TRBJ1-1 TRBD1
TGTGCCAGCAGCTTAAACGCCGTGACTAATTCACCCCTCCACTTT CASSLNAVTNSPLHF TRBV7-3 many TRBJ1-6 NA
TGTGCCAGCAGCTTCGACAGCGAATCCGTCTACGAGCAGTACTTC CASSFDSESVYEQYF TRBV7-8 NA TRBJ2-7 NA
TGCAGTGCTAATTCCGGGACGTGGAACAATCAGCCCCAGCATTTT CSANSGTWNNQPQHF TRBV20-1 NA TRBJ1-5 NA
TGTGCCAGCAGCCACAGTGGGGGTCAGCCCCAGCATTTT CASSHSGGQPQHF TRBV5-6 many TRBJ1-5 NA
TGTGCCAGCAGTGAAAGGGCAGCCGAGGAAGAGACCCAGTACTTC CASSERAAEEETQYF TRBV12-3/TRBV12-4 NA TRBJ2-5 NA
TGCAGTGCTCCACCACTGACCGGGATTTATAATTCACCCCTCCACTTT CSAPPLTGIYNSPLHF TRBV20-1 many TRBJ1-6 NA
TGCGCCAGCAGCGCCGTTTCGACAGGGGATGGCTACACCTTC CASSAVSTGDGYTF TRBV5-1 many TRBJ1-2 TRBD1
TGTGCCAGCACCGCGGGGGTGAACACTGAAGCTTTCTTT CASTAGVNTEAFF TRBV6-2/TRBV6-3 many TRBJ1-1 NA
TGTGCCAGCAGTTTATATAGGGGGGGGTATAACACTGAAGCTTTCTTT CASSLYRGGYNTEAFF TRBV12-3/TRBV12-4 many TRBJ1-1 NA
TGTGCCAGCAGTTTGCACGGAATGAACACTGAAGCTTTCTTT CASSLHGMNTEAFF TRBV12-3/TRBV12-4 many TRBJ1-1 NA
TGTGCCAGCAGTAGGGGCGTTGAGACCCAGTACTTC CASSRGVETQYF TRBV12-3/TRBV12-4 many TRBJ2-5 NA
TGTGCCACCAGTGACGCCTTCGGCAGGGGAGTGGATGGCTACACCTTC CATSDAFGRGVDGYTF TRBV24-1 few TRBJ1-2 NA
TGTGCCAGCAGACTAAGGGGGAACTTCGAGACCCAGTACTTC CASRLRGNFETQYF TRBV28 many TRBJ2-5 NA
TGTGCCAGCTCACCAAACAGGGCGGTCGTGCAGTACTTC CASSPNRAVVQYF TRBV18 NA TRBJ2-7 NA
TGCGCCAGCAGACTCATCAGGGGAGCGGACACTGAAGCTTTCTTT CASRLIRGADTEAFF TRBV5-1 many TRBJ1-1 NA
TGCAGTGCTAGTGGGACTAGCGGAAACTACGAGCAGTACTTC CSASGTSGNYEQYF TRBV20-1 many TRBJ2-7 TRBD2
TGTGCCAGCAGTTGGACAGACTTCACTGAAGCTTTCTTT CASSWTDFTEAFF TRBV6-5 few TRBJ1-1 NA
TGTGCCAGCAGTTCTCGCGGGACAATCAACACCGGGGAGCTGTTTTTT CASSSRGTINTGELFF TRBV6-5 many TRBJ2-2 NA
TGTGCCAGCAGTGAAGCCGGGAACAGGGTTCCTATTCAGTACTTC CASSEAGNRVPIQYF TRBV6-1 many TRBJ2-4 NA
TGTGCCAGCACCTCGGACAGGGCTAACTATGGCTACACCTTC CASTSDRANYGYTF TRBV12-3/TRBV12-4 many TRBJ1-2 TRBD1
TGTGCCAGCAGACCGGGCCCCGATGTCTCTAACTATGGCTACACCTTC CASRPGPDVSNYGYTF TRBV2 many TRBJ1-2 NA
TGTGCCAGCAGCTTGGGACAGGGATTCTACGAGCAGTACTTC CASSLGQGFYEQYF TRBV9 many TRBJ2-7 TRBD1
TGTGCCAGCAGTCAGAGGCCCAAGGACGAGCAGTACTTC CASSQRPKDEQYF TRBV12-3/TRBV12-4 few TRBJ2-7 NA
TGTGCCAGCAGCTTAGACAGTAGTGGGTCCGAAGCTTTCTTT CASSLDSSGSEAFF TRBV7-9 NA TRBJ1-1 NA
TGTGCCAGCAGTCCAGGACGGCTCACGGACGAGCAGTACTTC CASSPGRLTDEQYF TRBV12-3/TRBV12-4 NA TRBJ2-7 NA
TGTGCCAGCTTACAGGGGTTAAGGAGCTCCTATAATTCACCCCTCCACTTT CASLQGLRSSYNSPLHF TRBV2 few TRBJ1-6 TRBD1
TGTGCCAGCAGCCCCCAGGTCAGACCTTATGGCTACACCTTC CASSPQVRPYGYTF TRBV3-1 few TRBJ1-2 NA
TGCGCCAGCAGCCCTAGCCTTAGCTTTGCCACCGGGGAGCTGTTTTTT CASSPSLSFATGELFF TRBV4-1 NA TRBJ2-2 NA
TGCAGTGCTACAAGATCTGCCGGGCAAGAGACCCAGTACTTC CSATRSAGQETQYF TRBV20-1 many TRBJ2-5 NA
TGTGCCAGCAGGGGGCAAAGGACAGGGGGCTTCAATAACTCTGGAAACACCATATATTTT CASRGQRTGGFNNSGNTIYF TRBV6-2/TRBV6-3 many TRBJ1-3 TRBD1
TGTGCCATCACCGGAGAGGGTCGTGGCTACACCTTC CAITGEGRGYTF TRBV12-3/TRBV12-4 NA TRBJ1-2 NA
TGTGCCAGCAGTGAAGTCGGGCGGGGGGACCTCTACGAGCAGTACTTC CASSEVGRGDLYEQYF TRBV2 many TRBJ2-7 TRBD2
TGTGCCAGCAGCACGACAGGGCGGGCAGATACGCAGTATTTT CASSTTGRADTQYF TRBV6-1 few TRBJ2-3 TRBD1
TGTGCCAGCAGTGAACCTAGACAGGGAGAAGCTTTCTTT CASSEPRQGEAFF TRBV6-1 many TRBJ1-1 TRBD1
TGCAGCGTTGTTGTCACGAAGAATGGGTACACCTTC CSVVVTKNGYTF TRBV29-1 NA TRBJ1-2 NA
TGCAGCTCCGGAGGGGGGACAGGGGACGGCTACACCTTC CSSGGGTGDGYTF TRBV29-1 many TRBJ1-2 TRBD1
TGTGCCAGCAGTTTGCCAGGGAGTTCCTACGAGCAGTACTTC CASSLPGSSYEQYF TRBV28 many TRBJ2-7 NA
TGTGCCAGCAGGGCCCGAAGACAGCCCCAGCATTTT CASRARRQPQHF TRBV12-3/TRBV12-4 NA TRBJ1-5 NA
TGTGCCAGCAGTTACGAGACGGCACAGTACTTC CASSYETAQYF TRBV6-5 few TRBJ2-7 NA